A selection of T cell receptor beta chains follows, all from one sample in a study of blood T cell repertoires in COVID-19. Profiled with immunoSEQ multiplex PCR; TCRdb holds only in-frame clones, not every one. The data contain under 250,000 clones, over 75% of them singletons. The sample consisted of PBMCs or T cells enriched from blood (not recorded which). These receptors were collected from a young man with acute COVID-19. Each CDR3 is given with its conserved first and last residue. A D gene is named only where the DNA matches it firmly. Where a row states a size, it is once, few, many or the class of an expanded clone; other rows omit it.

>TRBD2|TRBJ2-3|-|TRBV19|18
CASSGLAGQRGPTDTQYF
TGTGCCAGTAGTGGACTAGCGGGTCAAAGGGGGCCCACAGATACGCAGTATTTT
>TRBD1|TRBJ1-2|-|TRBV28|15
CASSPSWDRQYGYTF
TGTGCCAGCAGTCCCAGCTGGGACAGACAGTATGGCTACACCTTC
>-|TRBJ1-2|-|TRBV5-6|15
CASSLDSGGLYGYTF
TGTGCCAGCAGCTTGGATTCCGGGGGTCTCTATGGCTACACCTTC
>-|TRBJ2-3|-|TRBV10-3|16
CAISELSGSSTDTQYF
TGTGCCATCAGTGAGTTAAGCGGGTCCAGCACAGATACGCAGTATTTT
>TRBD1|TRBJ1-1|-|TRBV5-1|15
CASSSWSDRANEAFF
TGCGCCAGCAGCTCGTGGTCCGACAGGGCAAATGAAGCTTTCTTT
>TRBD1|TRBJ2-7|once|TRBV25-1|17
CASSELKGDRVGYEQYF
TGTGCCAGCAGTGAATTAAAAGGAGACAGGGTCGGCTACGAGCAGTACTTC
>-|TRBJ2-1|once|TRBV11-3|12
CASSPGASEQFF
TGTGCCAGCAGCCCTGGCGCTAGTGAGCAGTTCTTC
>TRBD2|TRBJ2-4|-|TRBV10-1|15
CASSRDLAEKNIQYF
TGCGCCAGCAGCAGAGATCTAGCGGAGAAAAACATTCAGTACTTC
>-|TRBJ1-3|-|TRBV5-4|15
CASSLGASSGNTIYF
TGTGCCAGCAGCTTGGGGGCGTCCTCTGGAAACACCATATATTTT
>TRBD1|TRBJ1-1|-|TRBV7-2|14
CASSITGVISEAFF
TGTGCCAGCAGTATTACAGGGGTTATTTCTGAAGCTTTCTTT
>TRBD1|TRBJ2-7|-|TRBV20-1|13
CSASRDREDEQYF
TGCAGTGCTAGTAGGGACAGGGAAGACGAGCAGTACTTC
>TRBD2|TRBJ2-2|-|TRBV30|18
CAWSRRASGGARTGELFF
TGTGCCTGGAGTAGGAGAGCTAGCGGGGGGGCTCGCACCGGGGAGCTGTTTTTT
>-|TRBJ1-1|-|TRBV3-1/TRBV3-2|12
CASSQGGTEAFF
TGTGCCAGCAGCCAAGGAGGCACTGAAGCTTTCTTT
>-|TRBJ1-2|-|TRBV19|15
CASQLNQAANYGYTF
TGTGCCAGCCAACTCAACCAGGCAGCTAACTATGGCTACACCTTC
>-|TRBJ1-4|-|TRBV7-2|15
CASLSQGLTNEKLFF
TGTGCCAGCCTCTCCCAGGGCTTAACTAATGAAAAACTGTTTTTT
>TRBD1|TRBJ2-1|-|TRBV4-1|16
CASSQDRGQAYNEQFF
TGCGCCAGCAGCCAAGATCGGGGACAGGCATACAATGAGCAGTTCTTC
>-|TRBJ1-5|few|TRBV3-1/TRBV3-2|12
CASSRGEQPQHF
TGTGCCAGCAGCCGGGGAGAGCAGCCCCAGCATTTT
>-|TRBJ2-5|few|TRBV9|13
CASSVDREGTQYF
TGTGCCAGCAGCGTAGACAGGGAAGGGACCCAGTACTTC
>-|TRBJ2-2|-|TRBV6-5|15
CASSWGRVNTGELFF
TGTGCCAGCAGTTGGGGCAGGGTGAACACCGGGGAGCTGTTTTTT
>TRBD2|TRBJ2-5|-|TRBV6-1|16
CASSEVGLAGKETQYF
TGTGCCAGCAGTGAAGTGGGACTAGCGGGGAAGGAGACCCAGTACTTC
>-|TRBJ1-5|-|TRBV18|16
CASSPMSPGLNQPQHF
TGTGCCAGCTCACCCATGTCGCCGGGGTTGAATCAGCCCCAGCATTTT
>-|TRBJ1-2|-|TRBV19|13
CASSIRSNYGYTF
TGTGCCAGTAGTATCAGATCTAACTATGGCTACACCTTC
>-|TRBJ1-1|-|TRBV6-2/TRBV6-3|16
CASNPWGGQRNTEAFF
TGTGCCAGCAACCCCTGGGGGGGGCAGAGGAACACTGAAGCTTTCTTT
>TRBD1|TRBJ1-5|-|TRBV12-5|14
CASGRDSPLGPQHF
TGTGCTAGTGGCCGGGACAGCCCTTTGGGGCCCCAGCATTTT
>TRBD1|TRBJ1-5|-|TRBV6-1|16
CASSGEILRQGQPQHF
TGTGCCAGCAGTGGGGAGATCCTGAGACAGGGGCAGCCCCAGCATTTT
>TRBD1|TRBJ1-5|-|TRBV5-6|15
CASSPTGGSNQPQHF
TGTGCCAGCAGCCCCACAGGGGGCAGCAATCAGCCCCAGCATTTT
>TRBD2|TRBJ2-7|-|TRBV28|14
CATHWSGGRHEQYF
TGTGCCACCCATTGGAGCGGGGGTAGGCACGAGCAGTACTTC
>TRBD1|TRBJ1-4|-|TRBV5-1|14
CASTQGGSNEKLFF
TGCGCCAGCACCCAAGGGGGCAGCAATGAAAAACTGTTTTTT
>TRBD1|TRBJ1-2|-|TRBV3-1/TRBV3-2|13
CASSPNRGFGYTF
TGTGCCAGCAGCCCTAACAGGGGATTCGGCTACACCTTC
>TRBD1|TRBJ1-1|few|TRBV29-1|14
CSVVTGGLYTEAFF
TGCAGCGTTGTAACAGGGGGGCTTTACACTGAAGCTTTCTTT
>-|TRBJ1-2|-|TRBV4-1|15
CASSQHGGRGYGYTF
TGCGCCAGCAGCCAGCACGGGGGGAGAGGCTATGGCTACACCTTC
>TRBD1|TRBJ2-1|-|TRBV5-1|14
CASSGDRLHNEQFF
TGCGCCAGCAGCGGGGACAGGTTACACAATGAGCAGTTCTTC
>-|TRBJ1-5|once|TRBV28|13
CASSLAAGQPQHF
TGTGCCAGCAGTCTAGCAGCGGGTCAGCCCCAGCATTTT
>TRBD1|TRBJ1-4|-|TRBV5-4|11
CASSYGTELFF
TGTGCCAGCAGCTACGGGACAGAACTGTTTTTT
>-|TRBJ1-4|-|TRBV28|15
CASSAIQKTGEKLFF
TGTGCCAGCAGTGCAATACAGAAAACTGGGGAAAAACTGTTTTTT
>TRBD1|TRBJ1-6|-|TRBV19|15
CASSATGGYNSPLHF
TGTGCCAGTAGTGCGACAGGGGGCTATAATTCACCCCTCCACTTT
>-|TRBJ2-3|once|TRBV5-6|13
CASSSPRGGTQYF
TGTGCCAGCAGCTCCCCCAGGGGTGGTACGCAGTATTTT
>TRBD1|TRBJ1-2|-|TRBV10-1|13
CASSGGTGVGYTF
TGCGCCAGCAGTGGAGGGACAGGGGTCGGCTACACCTTC